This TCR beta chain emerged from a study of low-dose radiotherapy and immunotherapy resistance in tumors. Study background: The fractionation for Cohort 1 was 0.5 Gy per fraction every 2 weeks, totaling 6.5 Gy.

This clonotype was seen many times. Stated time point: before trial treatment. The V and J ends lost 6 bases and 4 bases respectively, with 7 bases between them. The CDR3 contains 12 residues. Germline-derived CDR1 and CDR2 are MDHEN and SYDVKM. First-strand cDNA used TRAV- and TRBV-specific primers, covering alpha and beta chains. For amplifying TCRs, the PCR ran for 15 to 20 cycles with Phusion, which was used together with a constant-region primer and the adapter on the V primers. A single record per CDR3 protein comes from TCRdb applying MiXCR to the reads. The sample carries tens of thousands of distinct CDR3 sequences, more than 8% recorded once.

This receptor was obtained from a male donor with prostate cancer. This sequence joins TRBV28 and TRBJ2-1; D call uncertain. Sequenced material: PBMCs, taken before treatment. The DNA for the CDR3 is TGTGCCAGCAGCAGCAATTACAATGAGCAGTTCTTC. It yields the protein CASSSNYNEQFF.